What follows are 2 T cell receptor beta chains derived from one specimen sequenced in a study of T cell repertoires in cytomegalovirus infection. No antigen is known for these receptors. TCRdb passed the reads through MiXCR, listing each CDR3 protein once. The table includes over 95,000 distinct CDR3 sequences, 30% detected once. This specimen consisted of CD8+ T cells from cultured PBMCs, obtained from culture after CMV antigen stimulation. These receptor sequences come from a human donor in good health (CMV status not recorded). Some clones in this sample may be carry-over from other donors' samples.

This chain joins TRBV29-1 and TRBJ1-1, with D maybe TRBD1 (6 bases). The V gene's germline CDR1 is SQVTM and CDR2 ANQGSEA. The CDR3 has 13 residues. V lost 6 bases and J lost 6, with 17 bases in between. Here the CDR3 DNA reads TGCAGCGTCTGGGGGGACTGGACAGCTGAAGCTTTCTTT. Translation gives CSVWGDWTAEAFF.

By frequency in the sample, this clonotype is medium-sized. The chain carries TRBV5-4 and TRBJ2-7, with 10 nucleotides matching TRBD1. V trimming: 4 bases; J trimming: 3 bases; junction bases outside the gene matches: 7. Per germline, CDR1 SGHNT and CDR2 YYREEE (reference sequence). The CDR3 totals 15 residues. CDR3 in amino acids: CASSAPGQGLYEQYF. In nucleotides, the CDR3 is TGTGCCAGCAGCGCCCCGGGACAGGGGCTCTACGAGCAGTACTTC.